The next 30 T cell receptor beta chains were all read from a single sample in a study of cytomegalovirus exposure and HLA in healthy donors. The PCR used 60 Vbeta and 13 Jbeta primers. The protocol was immunoSEQ multiplex PCR, while the TCRdb copy is restricted to in-frame clones and leaves out a portion. The repertoire holds about 78,000 clones, with approximately 72% as singletons. The sequencing sample was made of PBMCs. The receptors originated from a woman between 40 and 50 years old in good health and CMV-seropositive.

Details on this clone: The junction and the germline gene differ at one end; a read error may be behind it. This sequence joins TRBV7-8 and TRBJ1-5; 9 bases are a match to TRBD1. This CDR3 spans 16 amino acids. The germline V gene encodes CDR1 SGHVS and CDR2 FQNEAQ. The CDR3 here is CASRLGGQGLNQPQHF. DNA for the CDR3: TGTGCCAGCAGATTAGGGGGACAGGGATTGAATCAGCCCCAGCATTTT.

The V gene is TRBV6-5, the J gene TRBJ1-2, with D tentatively TRBD1 (6 bases). Trimming left V 5 bases short and J 8 bases short, with 9 bases between. CDR3 size: 11 residues. Germline V gives CDR1 MNHEY, CDR2 SVGAGI. The CDR3, as DNA: TGTGCCAGCAGTCAGGGGATCGGCTACACCTTC. This translates into CASSQGIGYTF.

The rearrangement links TRBV5-1 to TRBJ2-3; perhaps TRBD1 as D (6 bases). This CDR3 has 14 residues. Trimming removed 7 bases from V and 3 bases from J, with 15 bases in between. Germline V gene sequence: CDR1 SGHRS, CDR2 YFSETQ. Here the CDR3 DNA reads TGCGCCAGCCACCCTGGGGGCGGGACAGATACGCAGTATTTT. The encoded protein is CASHPGGGTDTQYF.

The V and J genes are TRBV5-1 and TRBJ1-2; D remains unclear. V was pared by 4 bases and J by 0 bases, with 4 bases between. This CDR3 region has 12 residues. CDR1 and CDR2 from the germline V gene are SGHRS and YFSETQ. The CDR3 is CASSPTNYGYTF. The DNA of the CDR3 is TGCGCCAGCAGCCCAACTAACTATGGCTACACCTTC.

V and J are TRBV4-1 and TRBJ2-7; the match to TRBD1 covers 10 bases. CDR3 length: 15 amino acids. Germline V CDR1 and CDR2: MGHRA, YSYEKL. V lost 4 bases, J lost 0 bases, and 3 bases stayed unmatched. As DNA, the CDR3 is TGCGCCAGCAGCCCGGGACAGGGGCCCTCCTACGAGCAGTACTTC. Translating it yields CASSPGQGPSYEQYF.

With respect to this clone: The same CDR3 arises from other DNA sequences in this sample as well. V gene TRBV25-1 combines with J gene TRBJ2-7; D not certain. The V gene's germline CDR1 is MGHDK and CDR2 SYGVNS. V gave up 3 bases and J gave up 6 bases, with 12 bases separating them. This CDR3 region has 13 residues. CDR3 in amino acids: CASSDFSVSEQYF. Written as DNA, the CDR3 is TGTGCCAGCAGTGACTTCTCTGTCTCCGAGCAGTACTTC.

J is TRBJ1-3 and V is TRBV19; D unclear. Per the germline V gene, CDR1 is LNHDA and CDR2 is SQIVND (reference sequence). Trimming removed 7 bases from V and 0 bases from J, with 7 bases in between. The CDR3 is 13 residues long. Written as DNA, the CDR3 is TGTGCCAGTATTAAATCCTCTGGAAACACCATATATTTT. Encoded protein: CASIKSSGNTIYF.

This chain connects TRBV19 to TRBJ2-7; no clear D. The V gene lost 3 bases and the J gene lost 7 bases, with 13 bases spanning the gap. The V gene's germline CDR1 is LNHDA and CDR2 SQIVND (reference sequence). The CDR3 runs 13 residues. CDR3 in DNA: TGTGCCAGTAGTATTGATGCCAGGCTGGAGCAGTACTTC. It yields the protein CASSIDARLEQYF.

The rearrangement joins TRBV4-1 to TRBJ2-3, with 9 positions matching TRBD2. Germline V gives CDR1 MGHRA, CDR2 YSYEKL. The V gene end was trimmed by 1 base and the J gene end by 4 bases; junction bases not matched to a gene: 6. The CDR3 loop spans 16 amino acids. The CDR3 loop is CASSQGDSGSADTQYF. Written as DNA, the CDR3 is TGCGCCAGCAGCCAAGGAGATAGCGGGAGCGCAGATACGCAGTATTTT.

The chain's CDR3 is CASSQGLNTGELFF. In DNA form, the CDR3 reads TGCGCCAGCAGCCAAGGACTGAACACCGGGGAGCTGTTTTTT. The V call is TRBV4-3, the J call TRBJ2-2; D not resolved. V was cut by 1 base and J by 1 base, with 4 bases left in between. Per germline, CDR1 LGHNA and CDR2 YSLEER. CDR3 length equals 14 residues.

The chain uses TRBV7-9 and TRBJ2-1; TRBD2 is a possible D gene (6 bases). The CDR3 is 15 amino acids. Trimming left V 3 bases short and J 2 bases short, with 11 bases between. From germline, CDR1 is SEHNR and CDR2 FQNEAQ (reference sequence). CDR3 coding DNA: TGTGCCAGCAGCTTCGGGCGGGAAGCCTACAATGAGCAGTTCTTC. Protein sequence: CASSFGREAYNEQFF.

The CDR3, as DNA: TGTGCCATCAGTGAGTCGAGACAGGGGGGTCGTCCCGAGCAGTTCTTC. It yields the protein CAISESRQGGRPEQFF. The genes are TRBV10-3 and TRBJ2-1; 9 nucleotides align to TRBD1. Germline CDR1 reads ENHRY; CDR2 reads SYGVKD. The CDR3 totals 16 residues. The trim removed 0 bases at V and 10 bases at J, leaving 10 bases unmatched.

For the CDR3, the DNA is TGTGCCAGCAGATTCAGTAGCAATCAGCCCCAGCATTTT. It is translated as CASRFSSNQPQHF. The chain joins TRBV6-1 to TRBJ1-5, with D hard to call. The germline gives CDR1 MNHNS, CDR2 SASEGT. The CDR3 is made up of 13 amino acids. Trimming removed 6 bases at V and 0 bases at J, with 6 bases between.

The table lists this clone with a few counts. The gene calls are TRBV28 and TRBJ2-7; 7 positions match TRBD1. CDR3 size: 15 residues. Trimming cost V 5 bases and J 1 base; bases outside gene matches: 8. In germline, CDR1 is MDHEN, CDR2 SYDVKM. The CDR3 bases are TGTGCCAGCAGTCCCGGGACAGAAAAATCCTACGAGCAGTACTTC. It is translated as CASSPGTEKSYEQYF.

V gene TRBV2 combines with J gene TRBJ2-2, with 7 bases matching TRBD2. Germline V gene data show CDR1 as SNHLY and CDR2 as FYNNEI. The CDR3 has 16 amino acids. Germline trimming cut 6 bases from V and 5 bases from J; bases unmatched to any gene: 12. Here the CDR3 DNA reads TGTGCCAGCAGAGCCTCTAGCGGTCTGGTGACCGGGGAGCTGTTTTTT. Protein product: CASRASSGLVTGELFF.

As concerns this clone: Within the sample, other DNA sequences also encode this same CDR3. The gene calls are TRBV6-1 and TRBJ2-7; 11 bases map to TRBD1. Per the germline V gene, CDR1 is MNHNS and CDR2 is SASEGT. The trim removed 0 bases at V and 4 bases at J, leaving 2 bases unmatched. This CDR3 spans 15 amino acids. CDR3 DNA sequence: TGTGCCAGCAGTGAAGCCGGGACAGGGGGTTACGAGCAGTACTTC. Residues: CASSEAGTGGYEQYF.

This clone has more than one count but fewer than ten. The chain has TRBV2 and TRBJ2-7; 8 bases are a match to TRBD1. This CDR3 spans 18 amino acids. In germline, CDR1 is SNHLY, CDR2 FYNNEI. The ends lost 3 bases at V and 3 bases at J; junction bases unmatched: 16. The CDR3 spells CASSELLLSGQDYYEQYF. The DNA of the CDR3 is TGTGCCAGCAGTGAGCTCCTCCTCTCGGGACAGGACTACTACGAGCAGTACTTC. The full variable domain, rest sourced from reference TRBV2 and TRBJ2-7, is EPEVTQTPSHQVTQMGQEVILRCVPISNHLYFYWYRQILGQKVEFLVSFYNNEISEKSEIFDDQFSVERPDGSNFTLKIRSTKLEDSAMYFCASSELLLSGQDYYEQYFGPGTRLTVT.

The J gene is TRBJ1-1, the V gene TRBV10-2, with 8 bases identical to TRBD1. J gave up 1 base and V 5 bases, and 9 bases lay outside the gene matches. This CDR3 contains 16 residues. Per germline, CDR1 WSHSY and CDR2 SAAADI. In nucleotides, the CDR3 is TGCGCCAGCAGTCCGACGACAGGGGCGGCGAACACTGAAGCTTTCTTT. Encoded protein: CASSPTTGAANTEAFF.

The chain uses TRBV30 and TRBJ1-1, with 8 nucleotides matching TRBD1. Germline CDR1 GTSNPN, CDR2 SVGIG (reference sequence). The CDR3 has 14 amino acids. V shed 3 bases and J 5 bases; nucleotides not matched to a gene: 8. CDR3 DNA sequence: TGTGCCTGGAGCTTGACAGGGGTCCAAACTGAAGCTTTCTTT. It codes for CAWSLTGVQTEAFF.

The chain employs TRBV18 and TRBJ2-5; D gene ambiguous. The V gene lost 3 bases and the J gene lost 1 base, with 9 bases spanning the gap. Germline assignment: CDR1 KGHSH and CDR2 LQKENI. This CDR3 contains 14 residues. The CDR3 DNA follows: TGTGCCAGCTCACCGGGCAGCCCCCAAGAGACCCAGTACTTC. Protein product: CASSPGSPQETQYF.

The rearrangement joins TRBV30 to TRBJ2-1; D not certain. Per germline, CDR1 GTSNPN and CDR2 SVGIG (reference sequence). V was shortened by 7 bases and J by 2 bases, with 6 bases between the two germline ends. The CDR3 covers 11 residues. CDR3 nucleotides: TGTGCCTTTCACACCTACAATGAGCAGTTCTTC. This sequence encodes CAFHTYNEQFF.

The chain employs TRBV5-6 and TRBJ1-2; 7 bases are shared with TRBD1. The CDR3 length is 16 residues. The V gene's germline CDR1 is SGHDT and CDR2 YYEEEE. Losses at the gene ends were 1 base for V and 8 bases for J; bases not matched to a gene: 14. CDR3 in amino acids: CASSLLQPGQLWGYTF. The CDR3 coding sequence is TGTGCCAGCAGCTTGTTACAACCGGGACAGCTTTGGGGCTACACCTTC. The full variable domain, in which reference TRBV5-6 and TRBJ1-2 provide the parts outside the CDR3, is DAGVTQSPTHLIKTRGQQVTLRCSPKSGHDTVSWYQQALGQGPQFIFQYYEEEERQRGNFPDRFSGHQFPNYSSELNVNALLLGDSALYLCASSLLQPGQLWGYTFGSGTRLTVV.

The chain carries TRBV7-2 and TRBJ1-4; TRBD1 matches at 7 bases. Germline values: CDR1 SGHTA, CDR2 FQGNSA. V was clipped by 5 bases and J by 8 bases; unmatched bases: 11. The CDR3 is 15 residues long. Written as DNA, the CDR3 is TGTGCCAGCAGCCTATGGACAGGATGGGAAGAAAAACTGTTTTTT. It is translated as CASSLWTGWEEKLFF.

The V and J genes are TRBV5-1 and TRBJ2-5; D is possibly TRBD1 (6 bases). The CDR3 extends over 15 amino acids. Germline V gene data show CDR1 as SGHRS and CDR2 as YFSETQ. V lost 4 bases and J lost 4, with 17 bases in between. The CDR3 sequence is CASSQESGVGETQYF. CDR3 sequence (DNA): TGCGCCAGCAGCCAAGAATCAGGGGTTGGAGAGACCCAGTACTTC.

The gene calls are TRBV5-1 and TRBJ2-2; 8 nucleotides align to TRBD1. The CDR3 loop spans 14 amino acids. Germline V lookup: CDR1 SGHRS, CDR2 YFSETQ. Germline trimming cut 4 bases from V and 1 base from J; bases unmatched to any gene: 0. This CDR3 reads CASSGQGNTGELFF. The CDR3 DNA reads as TGCGCCAGCAGCGGACAGGGGAACACCGGGGAGCTGTTTTTT.

In this sample, this clone turned up a few times. This rearrangement joins TRBV2 to TRBJ2-2, with D unclear. The CDR3 is 13 residues long. Looked up from germline, CDR1 is SNHLY and CDR2 is FYNNEI. Trimming took 5 bases from V and 5 from J, leaving 9 bases between them. The CDR3 sequence: CASSYTETGELFF. The CDR3 region has the DNA TGTGCCAGCAGTTATACAGAAACCGGGGAGCTGTTTTTT.

CDR3 coding DNA: TGTGCCAGCAGCCATGATCAGGGCGGCTATGGCTACACCTTC. Encoded protein: CASSHDQGGYGYTF. The chain is built from TRBV4-2 and TRBJ1-2; D might be TRBD1 (5 bases). CDR1 and CDR2 (germline): LGHNA, YNFKEQ. The CDR3 consists of 14 residues. Trimming removed 3 bases from V and 4 bases from J, with 12 bases in between.

The chain carries TRBV18 and TRBJ2-5, with a tentative D call TRBD2 (6 bases). Per germline, CDR1 KGHSH and CDR2 LQKENI. The ends were cut back, 2 bases at V and 5 bases at J, with 6 bases in the middle. The CDR3 sequence is 12 residues long. CDR3 DNA: TGTGCCAGCTCACCAGGGGGGGAGACCCAGTACTTC. Translation gives CASSPGGETQYF.

The chain has TRBV9 and TRBJ2-2; possibly TRBD1 for D (6 bases). Trimming took off 0 bases at V and 3 bases at J, with 12 bases between the two ends. Germline-derived CDR1 and CDR2 are SGDLS and YYNGEE. CDR3 length equals 16 residues. Written as DNA, the CDR3 is TGTGCCAGCAGCGTAGTGTCAGGGGTCCACACCGGGGAGCTGTTTTTT. Translation: CASSVVSGVHTGELFF.

V gene TRBV5-1 combines with J gene TRBJ2-1; D is possibly TRBD1 (5 bases). Germline V gives CDR1 SGHRS, CDR2 YFSETQ. V gave up 0 bases and J gave up 2 bases, with 12 bases separating them. The CDR3 has 16 amino acids. The CDR3 reads CASSLGARAAYNEQFF. The CDR3 DNA is TGCGCCAGCAGCTTGGGCGCCAGGGCCGCCTACAATGAGCAGTTCTTC.